This entry concerns a single T cell receptor beta chain. Its target antigen remains unknown. Base-call qualities are not available, and no considerably larger clone is one nucleotide away. The library was built by means of the immunoSEQ multiplex PCR assay. Held by TCRdb, this immuneACCESS table contains in-frame sequences only and omits some clones. Under half of the omission traces to an unresolved V gene where checked; the cause of the rest is unknown. For this sample there are 65,000 to 90,000 clones; approximately 93% appear just once. In total, the top ten clones hold 0.2% to 0.3% of the sample. This entry is derived from a study of technical replicates of blood from several donors (dated by TCRdb to 2016 to 2017). V loses 1 base, J loses 3 bases, and the germline ends lie 15 bases apart. The CDR3, from cysteine to phenylalanine, totals 16 residues. The read is trimmed to its CDR3 DNA, 48 bases read in frame from base 1. Based on the germline V gene (reference sequence), the CDR1 and CDR2 sequences are MNHNY and SVGAGI.

The source is a human donor in good health. The sequenced material came from T cells isolated from PBMCs. Recombination linked TRBV6-6 to TRBJ2-5; the best D guess is TRBD1, with 5 bases matching. The nucleotide sequence is given as TGTGCCAGCAGTTACTTTAATCGGGCAGGGAAAGAGACCCAGTACTTC. This encodes CASSYFNRAGKETQYF.